The 23 T cell receptor beta chains below all came from one sample that was sequenced in a study of human T cells and chemical hapten exposure. Each CDR3 protein is one row after TCRdb ran MiXCR on the RACE reads. The sample lists just over 90,000 distinct CDR3 sequences; about 8.7% were seen once. The time point: healthy volunteer bleed at 2 weeks. Unfractionated whole blood was the source of the extracted total RNA. The specimen sequenced was whole blood. The source is a female donor in good health. Some clones in this sample may be carry-over from other donors' samples.

CDR3 in amino acids: CASNPPGQNNQPQHF. The CDR3 coding sequence is TGTGCCAGTAACCCACCGGGACAGAACAATCAGCCCCAGCATTTT. The V call is TRBV2, the J call TRBJ1-5; 7 bases align to TRBD1. This CDR3 has 15 residues. The V gene end was trimmed by 9 bases and the J gene end by 3 bases; junction bases not matched to a gene: 11. Per the germline V gene, CDR1 is SNHLY and CDR2 is FYNNEI.

This chain joins TRBV15 and TRBJ2-3; D gene unclear. From germline, CDR1 is LNHNV and CDR2 YYDKDF (reference sequence). The CDR3 extends over 16 amino acids. Trimming pared 0 bases from V and 0 bases from J, leaving 10 bases between. Here the CDR3 reads CATSRDMWDSTDTQYF. The CDR3 DNA sequence: TGTGCCACCAGCAGAGATATGTGGGATAGCACAGATACGCAGTATTTT.

The rearrangement joins TRBV5-5 to TRBJ1-5, with a tentative D call TRBD1 (5 bases). CDR1 is SGHKS, CDR2 YYEKEE, per germline (reference sequence). V lost 2 bases and J 2 bases, leaving 11 bases between the germline ends. The CDR3 consists of 15 residues. The CDR3 DNA follows: TGTGCCAGCAGCTTTACAGGAGAGGGCAATCAGCCCCAGCATTTT. Its protein product is CASSFTGEGNQPQHF.

This clonotype appeared many times. V and J are TRBV6-2 or TRBV6-3 and TRBJ1-1, with D unresolved. This CDR3 comprises 12 residues. Germline lookup yields CDR1 MNHEY and CDR2 SVGEGT. The V end lost 5 bases, the J end lost 7 bases, and 11 bases lay between the germline ends. This CDR3 reads CASSPNRDEAFF. The CDR3 DNA is TGTGCCAGCAGTCCCAATCGGGATGAAGCTTTCTTT.

This clonotype was seen repeatedly, ten times or more. This chain uses TRBV2 with TRBJ2-2, with 8 bases that match TRBD2. Per germline, CDR1 SNHLY and CDR2 FYNNEI. The CDR3 consists of 17 residues. J lost 0 bases, V lost 3 bases, and 6 bases had no gene match. The CDR3 DNA reads as TGTGCCAGCAGTGACCCTAGCGGGCCCACGAACACCGGGGAGCTGTTTTTT. Its translation: CASSDPSGPTNTGELFF.

Ten or more counts support this clonotype. The CDR3 loop is CASRVQGDQPQHF. As DNA, the CDR3 is TGTGCCAGCAGGGTCCAGGGGGATCAGCCCCAGCATTTT. The chain couples TRBV28 to TRBJ1-5; 7 bases align to TRBD1. This CDR3 contains 13 residues. Trimming at V came to 6 bases and at J to 5 bases, leaving 4 bases not matched to a gene. Germline V lookup: CDR1 MDHEN, CDR2 SYDVKM.

This clonotype was recorded at least ten times. The chain employs TRBV20-1 and TRBJ2-7; D not certain. The length of the CDR3 is 16 residues. CDR1 is DFQATT, CDR2 SNEGSKA, per germline (reference sequence). V lost 1 base and J lost 5, with 21 bases in between. The CDR3 DNA reads as TGCAGTGCTAGAGCCCGAGCTTCTAACCTGATCAACGAGCAGTACTTC. This translates into CSARARASNLINEQYF.

This clonotype came up many times. The chain combines TRBV20-1 with TRBJ2-1; the match to TRBD1 covers 7 bases. Germline V CDR1 and CDR2: DFQATT, SNEGSKA (reference sequence). The CDR3 spans 14 residues. Trimming at V came to 1 base and at J to 7 bases, leaving 7 bases not matched to a gene. CDR3 nucleotides: TGCAGTGCTAGAGGACAGGGAATGGGGAATGAGCAGTTCTTC. Encoded protein: CSARGQGMGNEQFF.

There are many counts of this clonotype. The chain has TRBV12-3 or TRBV12-4 and TRBJ2-7; no clear D. The CDR3 length is 12 residues. V was shortened by 4 bases and J by 3 bases, with 7 bases between the two germline ends. In nucleotides, the CDR3 is TGTGCCAGCAGTTCAACCCTCTACGAGCAGTACTTC. Translated: CASSSTLYEQYF.

Ten or more counts support this clonotype. This chain joins TRBV29-1 and TRBJ2-3; 9 bases fit TRBD1. The CDR3 consists of 12 residues. Germline V gene sequence: CDR1 SQVTM, CDR2 ANQGSEA. Trimming at V came to 4 bases and at J to 8 bases, leaving 4 bases not matched to a gene. The CDR3 region is CSVGDRVGTQYF. The CDR3 DNA reads TGCAGCGTTGGGGACAGGGTTGGTACGCAGTATTTT.

This clonotype was found a few times. This sequence joins TRBV13 and TRBJ1-1; 9 nucleotides line up with TRBD1. In germline, CDR1 is PRHDT, CDR2 FYEKMQ (reference sequence). J was trimmed by 2 bases and V by 6 bases; bases with no gene match: 13. This CDR3 spans 17 amino acids. The CDR3 sequence: CASRVRTGELGNTEAFF. The DNA of the CDR3 is TGTGCCAGCAGAGTTCGGACAGGGGAATTAGGAAACACTGAAGCTTTCTTT.

V gene TRBV20-1 combines with J gene TRBJ1-5; unclear D gene. V was cut by 4 bases and J by 7 bases, with 14 bases left in between. The CDR3 length is 13 residues. CDR1 and CDR2 (germline): DFQATT, SNEGSKA (reference sequence). The CDR3 here is CSANAGRGQPQHF. The CDR3 coding sequence is TGCAGTGCTAACGCTGGCCGGGGACAGCCCCAGCATTTT.

The chain links TRBV25-1 to TRBJ2-7; 10 nucleotides agree with TRBD1. The J segment lost 4 bases and the V segment lost 4 bases, leaving 4 bases of the junction unmatched. The CDR3 spans 14 residues. CDR1 and CDR2 (germline): MGHDK, SYGVNS. The CDR3 DNA follows: TGTGCCAGCAGTGCAGGACAGGGGGGGTACGAGCAGTACTTC. It specifies CASSAGQGGYEQYF.

The chain links TRBV5-1 to TRBJ1-5; D might be TRBD1 (6 bases). This CDR3 contains 13 residues. Deletions cut 5 bases from V and 4 bases from J, with 10 bases between. Germline CDR1 and CDR2: SGHRS and YFSETQ. DNA of the CDR3: TGCGCCAGCAGTGCAGGACAGAATCAGCCCCAGCATTTT. Its translation is CASSAGQNQPQHF.

This clonotype showed up many times. V and J are TRBV11-2 and TRBJ2-5; D possibly corresponds to TRBD1 (6 bases). The CDR3 extends over 14 amino acids. Germline V gene lookup returns CDR1 SGHAT and CDR2 FQNNGV. V lost 2 bases and J 0 bases, leaving 7 bases between the germline ends. DNA of the CDR3: TGTGCCAGCAGCTTAACAGGGTACCAAGAGACCCAGTACTTC. It encodes CASSLTGYQETQYF.

The chain is built from TRBV2 and TRBJ2-3, with D uncertain. The CDR3 has 10 amino acids. Between the trimmed V and J ends, which lost 7 bases and 11 bases, there was a span of 10 bases. Germline CDR1 and CDR2: SNHLY and FYNNEI. The CDR3 protein is CASNGPLQYF. The CDR3 nucleotides read TGTGCCAGCAACGGGCCCCTGCAGTATTTT.

This clonotype was seen repeatedly, ten times or more. The J gene is TRBJ2-1, the V gene TRBV2; 7 bases match TRBD1. This CDR3 region has 11 residues. Germline lookup yields CDR1 SNHLY and CDR2 FYNNEI. Unmatched junction bases numbered 5, after V lost 5 bases and J lost 13 bases. The chain's CDR3 is CASSLDREQFF. CDR3 nucleotides: TGTGCCAGCAGTTTAGACAGGGAACAGTTCTTC.

This clonotype turned up a few times. CDR3 coding DNA: TGTGCCAGCAGCTTAGAGGGTCAAGAGACCCAGTACTTC. This translates into CASSLEGQETQYF. The gene calls are TRBV7-2 and TRBJ2-5; unclear D gene. Germline CDR1 SGHTA, CDR2 FQGNSA. The CDR3 loop spans 13 amino acids. Deletions cut 1 base from V and 2 bases from J, with 5 bases between.

There are many counts of this clonotype. The gene calls are TRBV9 and TRBJ1-2; D is perhaps TRBD1 (5 bases). The germline gives CDR1 SGDLS, CDR2 YYNGEE. V dropped 8 bases and J dropped 1 base, with 18 bases sitting between them. The CDR3 consists of 15 residues. CDR3 sequence reads: CARIKTRDRNYGYTF. DNA of the CDR3: TGTGCCAGGATTAAAACTAGGGACCGTAACTATGGCTACACCTTC.

The chain employs TRBV2 and TRBJ2-6; 10 bases line up with TRBD2. This CDR3 has 19 amino acids. V trimming: 6 bases; J trimming: 1 base; junction bases outside the gene matches: 12. In germline, CDR1 is SNHLY, CDR2 FYNNEI. The CDR3 loop is CASRTSLAGEVSGANVLTF. As DNA, the CDR3 is TGTGCCAGCAGGACCTCCCTAGCGGGAGAGGTATCTGGGGCCAACGTCCTGACTTTC.

The chain employs TRBV6-5 and TRBJ2-7; D is possibly TRBD1 (6 bases). Germline V CDR1 and CDR2: MNHEY, SVGAGI. V shed 6 bases and J shed 5 bases, with 23 bases lying between them. The CDR3 has 16 amino acids. As DNA, the CDR3 is TGTGCCAGCAGCGCCATCACTAAACAGGGTTCCCACGAGCAGTACTTC. Protein sequence: CASSAITKQGSHEQYF.

This clonotype was seen a few times. V is TRBV27 and J is TRBJ2-7; maybe TRBD2 (5 bases). The V end lost 5 bases, the J end lost 7 bases, and 18 bases lay between the germline ends. Germline V CDR1 and CDR2: MNHEY, SMNVEV (reference sequence). There are 14 residues in the CDR3. In DNA form, the CDR3 reads TGTGCCAGCAGTCCTAGCCCGGACTGGAAGGAGCAGTACTTC. Translated, it gives CASSPSPDWKEQYF.

This clonotype was detected only a few times. The V and J genes are TRBV7-9 and TRBJ2-7, with 9 bases identical to TRBD2. This CDR3 comprises 14 residues. In germline, CDR1 is SEHNR, CDR2 FQNEAQ (reference sequence). The V and J ends lost 3 bases and 4 bases, in that order; junction bases with no gene match: 4. DNA of the CDR3: TGTGCCAGCAGCTTCGGCGGGAGGGTTTACGAGCAGTACTTC. The encoded protein is CASSFGGRVYEQYF.